These 10 T cell receptor beta chains were all obtained from the same sample, sequenced in a study of T cells in Graves' hyperthyroidism and ophthalmopathy. Regions amplified from RNA transcripts were the TCR beta CDR3 regions. HTBI primers were the set used in a first-round RT-PCR of the TCR CDR3. TCRdb analysed the multiplex PCR reads with MiXCR anew, one entry per CDR3 protein. The data hold 350,000 to 450,000 distinct CDR3 sequences, with roughly an eighth observed a single time. The specimen was blood. These receptors all stem from a man aged 50 to 59 with Graves' ophthalmopathy.

This chain joins TRBV19 and TRBJ2-7; 10 nucleotides agree with TRBD2. This CDR3 is built from 15 residues. The germline V gene has CDR1 LNHDA and CDR2 SQIVND (reference sequence). The V gene end was trimmed by 3 bases and the J gene end by 3 bases; junction bases not matched to a gene: 5. The CDR3 sequence: CASSITPSGSYEQYF. The DNA of the CDR3 is TGTGCCAGTAGTATTACTCCTAGCGGGAGCTACGAGCAGTACTTC.

CDR3 coding DNA: TGTGCCAGCAGCCAAGTTGTGGAGGACTATAGAATCCCCTACAATGAGCAGTTCTTC. As protein: CASSQVVEDYRIPYNEQFF. This chain connects TRBV4-2 to TRBJ2-1, with TRBD2 as a possible D gene (6 bases). CDR1 and CDR2 from the germline V gene are LGHNA and YNFKEQ. This CDR3 comprises 19 residues. V gave up 1 base and J gave up 2 bases, with 21 bases separating them.

The V call is TRBV15, the J call TRBJ2-7; the D is unclear. Germline V gives CDR1 LNHNV, CDR2 YYDKDF (reference sequence). The CDR3 is 14 amino acids. The V and J ends lost 2 bases and 3 bases respectively, with 11 bases between them. The CDR3 loop reads CATSRHGKSYEQYF. As DNA, the CDR3 is TGTGCCACCAGCAGACATGGTAAAAGCTACGAGCAGTACTTC.

This clonotype has just a few counts. J is TRBJ2-7 and V is TRBV12-3 or TRBV12-4; possible D gene TRBD1, 6 bases. The V end lost 11 bases, the J end lost 2 bases, and 22 bases lay between the germline ends. This CDR3 has 15 residues. DNA of the CDR3: TGTGCCGCAACTCAGGGACGGGACAAGGCCTACGAGCAGTACTTC. Translation: CAATQGRDKAYEQYF.

This clonotype was detected a few times. V gene TRBV20-1 combines with J gene TRBJ2-7; 8 bases map to TRBD1. Unmatched junction bases numbered 9, after V lost 2 bases and J lost 3 bases. The CDR3 is made up of 15 amino acids. The germline CDR1 and CDR2 sequences are DFQATT and SNEGSKA (reference sequence). CDR3 residues: CSARFSGTGHYEQYF. The CDR3 DNA follows: TGCAGTGCTAGATTTTCCGGGACAGGACACTACGAGCAGTACTTC.

This clonotype appeared many times. V and J are TRBV28 and TRBJ2-7; TRBD2 might be the D (6 bases). V lost 5 bases and J lost 2, with 13 bases in between. This CDR3 has 14 amino acids. CDR1 and CDR2 (germline): MDHEN, SYDVKM. CDR3 sequence (DNA): TGTGCCAGCAGTCCGGGGGTGTTTCCCTACGAGCAGTACTTC. Amino acid sequence: CASSPGVFPYEQYF. Based on the CDR3 plus reference TRBV28 and TRBJ2-7, the full variable domain is DVKVTQSSRYLVKRTGEKVFLECVQDMDHENMFWYRQDPGLGLRLIYFSYDVKMKEKGDIPEGYSVSREKKERFSLILESASTNQTSMYLCASSPGVFPYEQYFGPGTRLTVT.

V gene TRBV9 combines with J gene TRBJ2-1; a weak D match, TRBD2 (6 bases). The germline V gene has CDR1 SGDLS and CDR2 YYNGEE. V was pared by 4 bases and J by 8 bases, with 13 bases between. The CDR3 consists of 13 residues. The CDR3 reads CASSSSPGDEQFF. CDR3 DNA: TGTGCCAGCAGCTCAAGCCCGGGGGATGAGCAGTTCTTC.

This clonotype was observed at least ten times. The chain joins TRBV7-9 to TRBJ2-7, with D possibly matching TRBD2 (6 bases). The germline V gene has CDR1 SEHNR and CDR2 FQNEAQ (reference sequence). The ends were cut back, 5 bases at V and 4 bases at J, with 12 bases in the middle. The CDR3 has 13 residues. DNA for the CDR3: TGTGCCAGCAGCCTCCCGGGGGAGTACGAGCAGTACTTC. It codes for CASSLPGEYEQYF. The entire variable domain, with the rest obtained from reference TRBV7-9 and TRBJ2-7, is as follows: DTGVSQNPRHKITKRGQNVTFRCDPISEHNRLYWYRQTLGQGPEFLTYFQNEAQLEKSRLLSDRFSAERPKGSFSTLEIQRTEQGDSAMYLCASSLPGEYEQYFGPGTRLTVT.

This clonotype has at least ten counts. This chain uses TRBV29-1 with TRBJ1-2; TRBD1 aligns across 7 bases. After removal of 6 bases from V and 4 bases from J, the junction contained 14 bases not matched to a gene. Germline V gene data show CDR1 as SQVTM and CDR2 as ANQGSEA. The CDR3 extends over 15 amino acids. This chain's CDR3 is CSVGTADLGSYGYTF. The CDR3 DNA sequence: TGCAGCGTGGGGACAGCCGATTTGGGGAGCTATGGCTACACCTTC.

There are many counts of this clonotype. This chain connects TRBV6-1 to TRBJ2-7; 9 bases map to TRBD1. Germline CDR1 is MNHNS and CDR2 is SASEGT. V shed 6 bases, J shed 2 bases, and the junction held 5 bases outside the gene matches. This CDR3 has 14 residues. CDR3 coding DNA: TGTGCCAGCAGGCCGGACAGGGGCCCCTACGAGCAGTACTTC. It encodes CASRPDRGPYEQYF.